This TCR beta chain was identified during a study of blood T cell repertoires in COVID-19. Overall study: Italy, Spain and the United States were the sources of the convalescent and acute COVID-19 samples. The cDNA or gDNA used as material had been derived from T cells, B-cell-depleted T cells, or PBMCs.

The V gene lost 5 bases and the J gene lost 1 base, with 21 bases spanning the gap. Germline V gives CDR1 SGHRS, CDR2 YFSETQ. This CDR3 contains 17 residues. In the original workflow: It was from reference gene primer amplification that nucleated cell counts were estimated. Clones were sequenced by immunoSEQ multiplex PCR, and TCRdb holds only the in-frame ones, with some missing. The V and J calls and clone size come from that table; D and trimming were worked out from the DNA. Among 120,000 or so clones listed, about 85% were seen once. The clonotype originates from an elderly man with active or convalescent COVID-19. The chain employs TRBV5-1 and TRBJ1-1, with a weak D call TRBD1 (6 bases). The sequenced sample was peripheral blood. The CDR3 region is CASRDPGTFKSNTEAFF. As DNA, the CDR3 is TGCGCCAGCAGAGACCCCGGGACATTCAAATCGAACACTGAAGCTTTCTTT.